The clone carrying this T cell receptor (beta chain) has only a few counts. As yet, its antigen is unknown. These data originate in a study of Graves' ophthalmopathy and Graves' hyperthyroidism. Study findings and constraints: Most clonotypes expanded in thyroid above 0.001 frequency were present in blood too.

Only newly diagnosed hyperthyroidism patients aged 18 to 65, with under 2 months' duration, were enrolled. V dropped 5 bases and J dropped 4 bases, with 17 bases sitting between them. CDR1 is MNHNS and CDR2 is SASEGT in the germline V gene. The CDR3 loop spans 15 amino acids. CDR3 regions of TCR beta were amplified from RNA transcripts. After a first-round RT-PCR with HTBI primers, a second-round multiplex PCR was run. Each CDR3 protein gets one entry after TCRdb re-called the multiplex PCR reads with MiXCR. The sample shows some 380,000 distinct CDR3 sequences, approximately 15% of them seen only once.

The V and J genes are TRBV6-1 and TRBJ1-2, with D hard to call. The sample comprised peripheral blood. The TCR originated in a young woman with stable Graves' hyperthyroidism. CDR3 residues: CASSPQRPVRYGYTF. The CDR3 region has the DNA TGTGCCAGCAGTCCCCAGCGGCCCGTTCGCTATGGCTACACCTTC.